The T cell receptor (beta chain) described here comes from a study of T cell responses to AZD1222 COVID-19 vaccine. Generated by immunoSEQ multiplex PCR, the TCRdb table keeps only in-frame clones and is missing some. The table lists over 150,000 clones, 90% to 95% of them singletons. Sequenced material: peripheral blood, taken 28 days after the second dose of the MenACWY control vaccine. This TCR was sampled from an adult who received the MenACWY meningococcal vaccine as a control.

CDR3 residues: CASSLERGVTGELFF. The CDR3 DNA reads TGTGCCAGCAGCTTAGAAAGGGGGGTCACCGGGGAGCTGTTTTTT. This chain links TRBV7-2 with TRBJ2-2; either TRBD1 or TRBD2 may supply D (6 bases each). Germline CDR1 and CDR2: SGHTA and FQGNSA. The CDR3 is 15 amino acids. V was shortened by 1 base and J by 4 bases, with 10 bases between the two germline ends.